This is a list of T cell receptor beta chains from one sample in a study of shared clonotypes between healthy human individuals. Here immunoSEQ multiplex PCR was the method, and the copy in TCRdb shows in-frame clones only, minus some. The data show 1,500,000 or so clones, approximately 98.5% seen once. The sequenced material came from naive CD4+ T cells sorted from blood. The source of these receptors is a man aged 25 to 45 in good health. The CDR3 runs from the conserved cysteine through the conserved F or W. A D gene is named only where the DNA matches it firmly. Some rows have no size entry. The others give once, few or many, or a class for an expanded clone.

-	-	TRBV19	TRBJ1-1	CASSNRRNTEAFF	TGTGCCAGTAGTAACAGGAGGAACACTGAAGCTTTCTTT
-	-	TRBV7-8	TRBJ1-2	CASSLDPDYGYTF	TGTGCCAGCAGCTTAGACCCGGACTATGGCTACACCTTC
-	-	TRBV19	TRBJ2-1	CASSPLPIGSTNEQFF	TGTGCCAGTAGCCCCCTTCCCATCGGGAGTACGAATGAGCAGTTCTTC
-	TRBD2	TRBV4-2	TRBJ2-4	CASSQGLAGVPFSIDIQYF	TGTGCCAGCAGCCAAGGGCTAGCGGGAGTGCCGTTCAGTATTGACATTCAGTACTTC
-	-	TRBV27	TRBJ2-1	CASRGEMSSYNEQFF	TGTGCCAGCCGAGGGGAAATGAGCTCCTACAATGAGCAGTTCTTC
-	-	TRBV6-5	TRBJ1-5	CATRGGRKSQPQHF	TGTGCCACCCGCGGCGGGCGGAAGTCTCAGCCCCAGCATTTT
-	-	TRBV6-6	TRBJ2-2	CASTKEPNTGELFF	TGTGCCAGCACCAAAGAACCGAACACCGGGGAGCTGTTTTTT
-	TRBD1	TRBV7-9	TRBJ2-5	CASSSLTQGAMRETQYF	TGTGCCAGCAGCTCACTGACACAGGGGGCGATGAGAGAGACCCAGTACTTC
-	-	TRBV19	TRBJ2-3	CASSDYYHTQYF	TGTGCCAGTAGCGACTATTATCATACGCAGTATTTT
-	TRBD1	TRBV6-1	TRBJ1-2	CASRPGQLNYGYTF	TGTGCCAGCAGGCCGGGACAGCTAAACTATGGCTACACCTTC
-	-	TRBV5-1	TRBJ2-1	CASSLVGGPNNEQFF	TGCGCCAGCAGCTTGGTCGGGGGCCCCAACAATGAGCAGTTCTTC
-	TRBD2	TRBV28	TRBJ2-7	CASSPRLAGSYEQYF	TGTGCCAGCAGTCCTCGCTTAGCGGGCTCCTACGAGCAGTACTTC
-	TRBD1	TRBV2	TRBJ1-5	CASRGQGINQPQHF	TGTGCCAGCAGGGGACAGGGTATCAATCAGCCCCAGCATTTT
-	-	TRBV5-4	TRBJ1-5	CASSLDPYQPQHF	TGTGCCAGCAGCTTGGATCCCTATCAGCCCCAGCATTTT
-	-	TRBV5-1	TRBJ2-1	CASSLVSQNNEQFF	TGCGCCAGCAGCTTGGTATCTCAAAACAATGAGCAGTTCTTC
-	-	TRBV19	TRBJ2-1	CASSFSINEQFF	TGTGCCAGTAGTTTTTCGATCAACGAGCAGTTCTTC
-	-	TRBV5-1	TRBJ2-5	CASSLGTALQETQYF	TGCGCCAGCAGCTTGGGGACAGCCCTACAAGAGACCCAGTACTTC
-	-	TRBV27	TRBJ2-1	CASSINLYNEQFF	TGTGCCAGCAGTATTAATCTTTACAATGAGCAGTTCTTC
once	-	TRBV2	TRBJ2-5	CASSDYQETQYF	TGTGCCAGCAGTGATTACCAAGAGACCCAGTACTTC
-	-	TRBV2	TRBJ1-5	CASIDSLNQPQHF	TGTGCCAGCATCGACAGTCTCAATCAGCCCCAGCATTTT
-	TRBD1	TRBV29-1	TRBJ1-1	CSVDGTDEAFF	TGCAGCGTTGACGGGACAGATGAAGCTTTCTTT
-	-	TRBV6-5	TRBJ2-3	CASKLAKSDTQYF	TGTGCCAGCAAGCTAGCGAAGTCAGATACGCAGTATTTT
-	-	TRBV2	TRBJ2-3	CASNPSTDTQYF	TGTGCCAGCAATCCGAGCACAGATACGCAGTATTTT
-	TRBD1	TRBV4-1	TRBJ1-2	CASSQDPAGRGRSGYTF	TGCGCCAGCAGCCAAGATCCCGCCGGGAGGGGGCGGAGTGGCTACACCTTC
-	-	TRBV28	TRBJ2-7	CASSSWIGAATYEQYF	TGTGCCAGCAGTTCTTGGATAGGGGCGGCGACCTACGAGCAGTACTTC
-	-	TRBV7-2	TRBJ2-5	CASSLSRKGTGETQYF	TGTGCCAGCAGCTTATCCCGCAAGGGGACGGGAGAGACCCAGTACTTC
-	-	TRBV2	TRBJ2-2	CASTRGREITGELFF	TGTGCCAGCACCAGGGGGAGGGAGATAACCGGGGAGCTGTTTTTT
-	-	TRBV6-5	TRBJ2-7	CASRRGAASYEQYF	TGTGCCAGCAGAAGAGGAGCGGCCAGCTACGAGCAGTACTTC
-	TRBD2	TRBV7-8	TRBJ2-7	CASSPSGRAGNYEQYF	TGTGCCAGCAGCCCAAGCGGGAGGGCGGGGAACTACGAGCAGTACTTC
-	-	TRBV11-2	TRBJ2-2	CASSFLPARTGELFF	TGTGCCAGCAGCTTTTTACCCGCGCGCACCGGGGAGCTGTTTTTT
-	-	TRBV28	TRBJ1-3	CASSFIGSGNTIYF	TGTGCCAGCAGTTTCATCGGCTCTGGAAACACCATATATTTT
-	TRBD2	TRBV5-5	TRBJ2-1	CASSRLAGGPYEQFF	TGTGCCAGCAGCCGACTAGCGGGAGGGCCCTATGAGCAGTTCTTC
-	TRBD2	TRBV6-1	TRBJ2-1	CAITKGLATYNEQFF	TGTGCCATCACAAAGGGACTAGCGACTTACAATGAGCAGTTCTTC
-	-	TRBV18	TRBJ2-3	CASSPEPWADTQYF	TGTGCCAGCTCACCTGAGCCCTGGGCAGATACGCAGTATTTT
-	-	TRBV15	TRBJ2-7	CATSRDLIYEQYF	TGTGCCACCAGCAGAGATTTGATCTACGAGCAGTACTTC
once	-	TRBV29-1	TRBJ2-5	CSFEGGGGAQETQYF	TGCAGCTTCGAAGGAGGGGGGGGCGCCCAAGAGACCCAGTACTTC
-	-	TRBV5-4	TRBJ2-7	CASSLDTPKEQYF	TGTGCCAGCAGCTTGGACACCCCAAAAGAGCAGTACTTC
-	-	TRBV7-9	TRBJ2-7	CASSPRSDSYEQYF	TGTGCCAGCAGCCCGAGGTCAGATTCCTACGAGCAGTACTTC
-	TRBD1	TRBV2	TRBJ2-7	CASRGQAYEQYF	TGTGCCAGCAGGGGACAGGCCTACGAGCAGTACTTC
-	-	TRBV5-1	TRBJ2-5	CASSLAGAGQETQYF	TGCGCCAGCAGCTTGGCCGGGGCAGGACAAGAGACCCAGTACTTC